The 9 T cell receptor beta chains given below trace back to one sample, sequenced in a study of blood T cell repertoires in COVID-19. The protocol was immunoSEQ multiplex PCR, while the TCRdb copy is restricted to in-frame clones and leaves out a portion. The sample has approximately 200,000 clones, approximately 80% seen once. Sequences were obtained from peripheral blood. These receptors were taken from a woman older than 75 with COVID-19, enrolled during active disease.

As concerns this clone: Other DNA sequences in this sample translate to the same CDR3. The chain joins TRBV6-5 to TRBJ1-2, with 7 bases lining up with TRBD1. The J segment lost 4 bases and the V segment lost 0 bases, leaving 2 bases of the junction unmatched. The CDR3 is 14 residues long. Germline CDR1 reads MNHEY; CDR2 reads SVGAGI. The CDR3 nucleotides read TGTGCCAGCAGTTACTCCCGACAGGGCTATGGCTACACCTTC. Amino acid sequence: CASSYSRQGYGYTF.

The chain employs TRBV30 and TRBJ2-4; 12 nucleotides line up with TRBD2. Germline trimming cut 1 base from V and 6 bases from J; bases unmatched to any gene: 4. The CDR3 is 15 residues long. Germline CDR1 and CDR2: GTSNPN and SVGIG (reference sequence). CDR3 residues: CAWSGLAGAGNIQYF. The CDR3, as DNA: TGTGCCTGGAGTGGACTAGCGGGGGCGGGAAACATTCAGTACTTC.

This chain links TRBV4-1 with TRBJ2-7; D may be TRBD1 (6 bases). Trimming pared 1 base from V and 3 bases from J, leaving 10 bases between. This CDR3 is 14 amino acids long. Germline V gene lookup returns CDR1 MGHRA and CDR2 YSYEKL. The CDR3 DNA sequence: TGCGCCAGCAGCCAAGTTCCGACAGGCTACGAGCAGTACTTC. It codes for CASSQVPTGYEQYF.

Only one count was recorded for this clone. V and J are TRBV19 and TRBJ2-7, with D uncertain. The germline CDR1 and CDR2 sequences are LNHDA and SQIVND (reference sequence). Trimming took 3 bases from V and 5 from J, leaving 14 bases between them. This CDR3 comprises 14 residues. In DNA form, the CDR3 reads TGTGCCAGTAGTATCGCCGGTCAGGTCAACGAGCAGTACTTC. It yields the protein CASSIAGQVNEQYF.

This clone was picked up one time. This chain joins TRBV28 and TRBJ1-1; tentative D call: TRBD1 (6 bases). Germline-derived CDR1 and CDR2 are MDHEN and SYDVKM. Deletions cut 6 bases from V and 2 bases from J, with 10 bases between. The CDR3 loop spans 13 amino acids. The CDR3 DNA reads TGTGCCAGCAGCGGGACACCCAACACTGAAGCTTTCTTT. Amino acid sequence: CASSGTPNTEAFF.

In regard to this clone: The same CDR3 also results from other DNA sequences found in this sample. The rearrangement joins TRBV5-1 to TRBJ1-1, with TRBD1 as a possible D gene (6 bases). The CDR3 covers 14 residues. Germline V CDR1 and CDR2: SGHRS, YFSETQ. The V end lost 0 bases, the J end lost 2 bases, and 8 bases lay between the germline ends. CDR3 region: CASSLDGGNTEAFF. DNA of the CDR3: TGCGCCAGCAGCTTGGATGGGGGCAACACTGAAGCTTTCTTT.

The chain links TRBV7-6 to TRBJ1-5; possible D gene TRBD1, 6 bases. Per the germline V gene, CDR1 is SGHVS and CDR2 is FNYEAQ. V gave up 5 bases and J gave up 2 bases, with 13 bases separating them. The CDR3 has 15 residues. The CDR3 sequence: CASSRFEGGNQPQHF. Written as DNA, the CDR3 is TGTGCCAGCAGCCGTTTTGAGGGGGGCAATCAGCCCCAGCATTTT.

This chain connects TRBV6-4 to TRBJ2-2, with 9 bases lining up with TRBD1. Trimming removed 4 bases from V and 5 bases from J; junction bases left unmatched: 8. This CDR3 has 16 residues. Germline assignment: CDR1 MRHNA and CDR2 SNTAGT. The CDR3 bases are TGTGCCAGCAGTGCCTTGGGACAGGGAAGGACCGGGGAGCTGTTTTTT. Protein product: CASSALGQGRTGELFF.

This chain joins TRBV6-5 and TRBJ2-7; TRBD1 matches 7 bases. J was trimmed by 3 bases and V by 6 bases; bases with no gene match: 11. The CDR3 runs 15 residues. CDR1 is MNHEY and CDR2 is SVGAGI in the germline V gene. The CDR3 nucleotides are TGTGCCAGCAGATCCTCTAGACAGGGAAGCTACGAGCAGTACGTC. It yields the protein CASRSSRQGSYEQYV.